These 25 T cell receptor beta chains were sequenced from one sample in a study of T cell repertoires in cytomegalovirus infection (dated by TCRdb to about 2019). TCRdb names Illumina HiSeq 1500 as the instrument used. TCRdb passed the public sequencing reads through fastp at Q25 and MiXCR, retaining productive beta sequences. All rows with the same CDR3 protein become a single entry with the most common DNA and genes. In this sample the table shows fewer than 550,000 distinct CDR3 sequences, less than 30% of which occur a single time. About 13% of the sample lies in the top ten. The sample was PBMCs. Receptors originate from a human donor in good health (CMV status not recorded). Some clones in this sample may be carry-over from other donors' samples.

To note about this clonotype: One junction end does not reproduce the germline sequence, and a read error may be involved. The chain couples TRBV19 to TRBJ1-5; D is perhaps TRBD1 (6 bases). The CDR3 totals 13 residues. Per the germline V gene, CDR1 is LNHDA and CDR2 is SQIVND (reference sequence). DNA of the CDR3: TGTGCTAGTAACCCGGACAGAAATCAGCCCCAGCATTTT. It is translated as CASNPDRNQPQHF.

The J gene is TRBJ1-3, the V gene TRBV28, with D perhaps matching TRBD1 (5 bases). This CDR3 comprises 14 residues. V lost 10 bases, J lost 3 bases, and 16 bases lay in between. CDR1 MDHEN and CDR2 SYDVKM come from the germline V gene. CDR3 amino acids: CAIAGTSSGNTIYF. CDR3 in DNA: TGTGCCATTGCCGGGACGTCTAGTGGAAACACCATATATTTT.

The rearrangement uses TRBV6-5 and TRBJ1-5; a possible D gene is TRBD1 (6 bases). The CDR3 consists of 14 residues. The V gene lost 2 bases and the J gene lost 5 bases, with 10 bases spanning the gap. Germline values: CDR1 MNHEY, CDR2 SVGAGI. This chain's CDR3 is CASSYTGSHQPQHF. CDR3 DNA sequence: TGTGCCAGCAGTTACACAGGGAGTCATCAGCCCCAGCATTTT.

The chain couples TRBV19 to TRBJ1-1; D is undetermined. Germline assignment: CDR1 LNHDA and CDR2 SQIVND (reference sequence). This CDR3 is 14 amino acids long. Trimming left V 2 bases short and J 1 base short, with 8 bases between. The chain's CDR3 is CASSITWANTEAFF. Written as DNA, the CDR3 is TGTGCCAGTAGTATAACTTGGGCGAACACTGAAGCTTTCTTT.

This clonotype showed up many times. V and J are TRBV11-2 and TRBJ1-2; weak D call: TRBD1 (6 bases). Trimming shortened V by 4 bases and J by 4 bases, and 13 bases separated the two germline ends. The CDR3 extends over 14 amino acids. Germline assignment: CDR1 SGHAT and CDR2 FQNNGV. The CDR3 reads CASSYIGGSYGYTF. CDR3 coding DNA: TGTGCCAGCAGCTATATAGGGGGGTCCTATGGCTACACCTTC.

CDR3 coding DNA: TGTGCCAGCAGCACTGATGGAAACACCATATATTTT. Translated: CASSTDGNTIYF. The chain employs TRBV7-6 and TRBJ1-3; no clear D. This CDR3 is built from 12 residues. Germline V gene sequence: CDR1 SGHVS, CDR2 FNYEAQ. V lost 5 bases to trimming and J lost 3 bases, with 5 bases between them.

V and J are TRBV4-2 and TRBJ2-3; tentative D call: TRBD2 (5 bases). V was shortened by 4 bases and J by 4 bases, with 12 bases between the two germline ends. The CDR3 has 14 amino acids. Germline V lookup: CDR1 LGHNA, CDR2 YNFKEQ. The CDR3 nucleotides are TGTGCCAGCAGCCCTCAGCGGCTAGCAGATACGCAGTATTTT. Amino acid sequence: CASSPQRLADTQYF.

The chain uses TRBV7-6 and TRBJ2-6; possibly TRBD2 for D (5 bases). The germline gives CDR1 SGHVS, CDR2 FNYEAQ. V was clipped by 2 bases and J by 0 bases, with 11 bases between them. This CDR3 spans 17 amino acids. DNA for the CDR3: TGTGCCAGCAGCTTAAGCGGCACCCGCTCTGGGGCCAACGTCCTGACTTTC. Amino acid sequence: CASSLSGTRSGANVLTF.

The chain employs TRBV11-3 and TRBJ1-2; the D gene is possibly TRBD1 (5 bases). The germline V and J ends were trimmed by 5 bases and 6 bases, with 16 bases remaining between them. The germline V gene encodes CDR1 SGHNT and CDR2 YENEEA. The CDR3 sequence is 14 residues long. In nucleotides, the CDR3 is TGTGCCAGCAGCCCCGACAGTTACCCACATGGCTACACCTTC. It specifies CASSPDSYPHGYTF.

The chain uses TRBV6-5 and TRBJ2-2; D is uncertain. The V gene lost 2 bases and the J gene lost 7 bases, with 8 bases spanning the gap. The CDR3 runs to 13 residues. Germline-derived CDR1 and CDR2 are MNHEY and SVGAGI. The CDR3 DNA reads TGTGCCAGCAGTTACAACCCTATCGGGGAGCTGTTTTTT. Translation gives CASSYNPIGELFF.

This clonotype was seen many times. CDR3 sequence (DNA): TGTGCCAGCAGCCCTTTTCGCGGGACTAGCGGGAGGGTTGGTCAGTTCTTC. It codes for CASSPFRGTSGRVGQFF. The rearrangement links TRBV7-3 to TRBJ2-1; TRBD2 matches 16 bases. Germline V gives CDR1 SGHTA, CDR2 FQGTGA. V was clipped by 5 bases and J by 13 bases; unmatched bases: 14. The CDR3 is made up of 17 amino acids. Drawing the rest from reference TRBV7-3 and TRBJ2-1, the complete variable domain is GAGVSQTPSNKVTEKGKYVELRCDPISGHTALYWYRQSLGQGPEFLIYFQGTGAADDSGLPNDRFFAVRPEGSVSTLKIQRTERGDSAVYLCASSPFRGTSGRVGQFFGPGTRLTVL.

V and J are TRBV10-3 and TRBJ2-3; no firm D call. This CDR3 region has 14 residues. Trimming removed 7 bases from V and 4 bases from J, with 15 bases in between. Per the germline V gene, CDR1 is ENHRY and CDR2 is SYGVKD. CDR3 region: CAINPFRDADTQYF. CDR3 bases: TGTGCCATCAATCCGTTTCGAGACGCAGATACGCAGTATTTT.

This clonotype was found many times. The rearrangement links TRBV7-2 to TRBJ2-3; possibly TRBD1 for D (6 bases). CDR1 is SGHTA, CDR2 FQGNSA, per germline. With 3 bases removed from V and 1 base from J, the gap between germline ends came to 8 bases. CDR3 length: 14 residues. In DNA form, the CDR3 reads TGTGCCAGCAGCTTGACAGGTGGCACAGATACGCAGTATTTT. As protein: CASSLTGGTDTQYF.

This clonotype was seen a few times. CDR3 region: CATSTRQGSYEQYV. DNA for the CDR3: TGTGCCACCAGCACCCGACAGGGGAGCTACGAGCAGTACGTC. This rearrangement joins TRBV15 to TRBJ2-7; 8 bases match TRBD1. After removal of 4 bases from V and 3 bases from J, the junction contained 5 bases not matched to a gene. CDR3 length: 14 amino acids. Germline CDR1 reads LNHNV; CDR2 reads YYDKDF (reference sequence).

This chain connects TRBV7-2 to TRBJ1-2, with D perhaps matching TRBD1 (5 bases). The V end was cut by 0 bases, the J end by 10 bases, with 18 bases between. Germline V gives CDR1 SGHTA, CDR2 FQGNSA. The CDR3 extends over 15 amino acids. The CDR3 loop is CASSLAGRVNMDYTF. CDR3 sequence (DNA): TGTGCCAGCAGCTTAGCGGGCAGGGTGAATATGGACTACACCTTC.

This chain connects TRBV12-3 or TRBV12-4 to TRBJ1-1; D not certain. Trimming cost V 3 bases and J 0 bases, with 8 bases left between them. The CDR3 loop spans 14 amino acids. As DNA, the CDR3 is TGTGCCAGCAGTTTTGGACGGCTGAACACTGAAGCTTTCTTT. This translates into CASSFGRLNTEAFF.

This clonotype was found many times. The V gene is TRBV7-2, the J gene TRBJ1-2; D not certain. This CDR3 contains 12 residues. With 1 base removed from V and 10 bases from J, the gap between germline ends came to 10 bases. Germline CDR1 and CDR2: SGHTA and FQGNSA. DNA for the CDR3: TGTGCCAGCAGCTTAGAGGTCATATCCTACACCTTC. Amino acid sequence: CASSLEVISYTF.

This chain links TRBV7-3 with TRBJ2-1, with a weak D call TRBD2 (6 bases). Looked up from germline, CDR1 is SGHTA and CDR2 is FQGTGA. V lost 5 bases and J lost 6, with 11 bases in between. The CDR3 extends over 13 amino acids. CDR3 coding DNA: TGTGCCAGCAGCGATACTAGCAGCAATGAGCAGTTCTTC. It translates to CASSDTSSNEQFF.

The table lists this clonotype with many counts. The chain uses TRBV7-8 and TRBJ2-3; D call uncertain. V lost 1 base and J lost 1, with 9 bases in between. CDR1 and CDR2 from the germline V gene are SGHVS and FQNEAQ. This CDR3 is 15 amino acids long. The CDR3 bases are TGTGCCAGCAGCTTAGGTTTCGGTGGCACAGATACGCAGTATTTT. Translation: CASSLGFGGTDTQYF.

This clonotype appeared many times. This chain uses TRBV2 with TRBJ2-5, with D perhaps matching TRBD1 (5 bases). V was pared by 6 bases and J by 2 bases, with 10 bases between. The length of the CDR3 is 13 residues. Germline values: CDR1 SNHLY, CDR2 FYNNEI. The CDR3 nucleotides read TGTGCCAGCAGCGGCGACAGTCAAGAGACCCAGTACTTC. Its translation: CASSGDSQETQYF.

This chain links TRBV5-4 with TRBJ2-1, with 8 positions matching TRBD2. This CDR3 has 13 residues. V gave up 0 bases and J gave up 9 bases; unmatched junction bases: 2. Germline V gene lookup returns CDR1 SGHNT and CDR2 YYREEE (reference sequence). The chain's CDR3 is CASSLGLAFEQFF. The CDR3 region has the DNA TGTGCCAGCAGCTTGGGACTAGCGTTTGAGCAGTTCTTC.

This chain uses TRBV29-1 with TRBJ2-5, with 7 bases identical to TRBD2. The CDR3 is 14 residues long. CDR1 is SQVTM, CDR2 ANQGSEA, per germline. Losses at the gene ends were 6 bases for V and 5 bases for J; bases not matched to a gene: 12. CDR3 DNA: TGCAGCGTGCCCGTCCCTATCGGGGGGGAGACCCAGTACTTC. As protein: CSVPVPIGGETQYF.

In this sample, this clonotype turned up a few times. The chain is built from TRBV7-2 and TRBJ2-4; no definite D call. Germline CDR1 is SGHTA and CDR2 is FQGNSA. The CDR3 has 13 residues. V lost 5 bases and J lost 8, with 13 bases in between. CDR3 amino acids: CASSPATWDIQYF. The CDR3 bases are TGTGCCAGCAGCCCTGCGACCTGGGACATTCAGTACTTC.

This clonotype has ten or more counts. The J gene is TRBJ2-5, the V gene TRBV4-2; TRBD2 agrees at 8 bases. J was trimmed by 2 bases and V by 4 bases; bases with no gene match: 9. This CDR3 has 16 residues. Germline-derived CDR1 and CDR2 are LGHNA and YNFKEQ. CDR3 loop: CASSRLSGNGQETQYF. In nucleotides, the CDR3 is TGTGCCAGCAGCCGACTTAGCGGGAACGGACAAGAGACCCAGTACTTC.

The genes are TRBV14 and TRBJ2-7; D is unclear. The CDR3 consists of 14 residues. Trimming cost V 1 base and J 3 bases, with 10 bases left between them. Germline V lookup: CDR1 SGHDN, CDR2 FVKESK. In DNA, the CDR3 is TGTGCCAGCAGCCAAGGCCGCAGCTACTACGAGCAGTACTTC. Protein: CASSQGRSYYEQYF. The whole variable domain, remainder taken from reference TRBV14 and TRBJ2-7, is EAGVTQFPSHSVIEKGQTVTLRCDPISGHDNLYWYRRVMGKEIKFLLHFVKESKQDESGMPNNRFLAERTGGTYSTLKVQPAELEDSGVYFCASSQGRSYYEQYFGPGTRLTVT.